At least ten counts were recorded for the clone carrying this TCR beta chain. What it binds is unknown. This entry belongs to a study of spatial heterogeneity in lung cancer. Regarding the study as a whole: Counts that tracked tumor mutation counts were those of expanded intratumoral alpha and beta TCRs.

The time point was: sample taken at primary tumor resection. Unsorted whole RNA samples from tumor, nontumor lung or frozen PBMC were sequenced. The V and J ends lost 2 bases and 1 base, in that order; junction bases with no gene match: 3. CDR3 size: 16 residues. Germline CDR1 reads SGHTA; CDR2 reads FQGNSA. Every TCR cDNA molecule bore its own unique molecular identifier. TCRdb itself ran the 5' RACE reads through MiXCR, one entry per CDR3 protein. The sample consists of tens of thousands of distinct CDR3 sequences, under 5.5% of them appearing once. The chain has TRBV7-2 and TRBJ2-3; 10 bases are shared with TRBD2. Material: lung tumor tissue, obtained at surgery. The sequence was collected from a male donor with early-stage non-small cell lung cancer. CDR3 sequence reads: CASSLLAGGRTDTQYF. CDR3 nucleotides: TGTGCCAGCAGCTTATTAGCGGGAGGCCGCACAGATACGCAGTATTTT.